This record concerns one T cell receptor beta chain sequence. Its antigen is still unknown. Here immunoSEQ multiplex PCR was the method, and the copy in TCRdb shows in-frame clones only, minus some. The data contain about 41,000 clones, about 82% of them singletons. Single viable CD3+CD4+CD8-CD45RO+ cells were sorted as the memory CD4+ T cells. Serum IgG to CMV pp150, pp28, p38 and p52 defined serostatus. The sample is drawn from a study of memory CD4+ T cells and cytomegalovirus serostatus. Across the study: Of the healthy Belgian adults, nine or ten were CMV seropositive and fewer than 30 seronegative. Study-level findings and limits: Suggested: most of the CMV-linked TCR signature lies in CD4+ memory cells. A US-trained random forest predicted CMV serostatus with median AUC around 0.91.

After removal of 1 base from V and 8 bases from J, the junction contained 8 bases not matched to a gene. This CDR3 region has 15 residues. Germline CDR1 reads LGHNA; CDR2 reads YSLEER. The gene calls are TRBV4-3 and TRBJ1-5, with 7 bases identical to TRBD1. Specimen: memory CD4+ T cells from blood. The origin of this receptor is an adult in good health and CMV-seronegative. The CDR3 sequence: CASSQVRTGEEPQHF. The CDR3 DNA follows: TGCGCCAGCAGCCAAGTAAGGACAGGCGAGGAGCCCCAGCATTTT.